This T cell receptor beta chain was found in a study of Ad26.COV2.S vaccination and SARS-CoV-2 variants. TCRdb keeps only in-frame clones here, not all; method: immunoSEQ multiplex PCR. The table lists 300,000 to 400,000 clones, around 90% of them singletons. Germline V gene lookup returns CDR1 SGDLS and CDR2 YYNGEE. J was trimmed by 0 bases and V by 3 bases; bases with no gene match: 6. The CDR3 length is 17 residues. Treatment described: some 19 received Ad26.COV2.S at low or high dose, single or two shots; about 5 received placebo; per-sample allocation not given. Specimens were obtained on day 63 following the first vaccine or placebo injection. Boston provided a donor who was an adult aged 18-55 years.

This clonotype originated in a person between 18 and 59 years old who received the Ad26.COV2.S COVID-19 vaccine or a placebo. The sample in question was peripheral blood, obtained in a trial of Ad26.COV2.S vaccine versus placebo. The V gene is TRBV9, the J gene TRBJ1-2; 12 bases line up with TRBD1. The CDR3 is CASSGLGQGASNYGYTF. CDR3 sequence (DNA): TGTGCCAGCAGCGGACTGGGACAGGGGGCCTCTAACTATGGCTACACCTTC.